This T cell receptor (beta chain) was identified in a study of HIV-infected children after antiretroviral therapy interruption. Study as a whole: Interruption-arm samples span weeks 0, 12, interruption end (24 or 48), and about 3 years post-study. Weeks 0, 48 and 150 were sampled under continuous treatment. Points from the study as a whole: Naive CD4+ sequences overlapped less between time points once interruption began.

The CDR3 sequence is 14 residues long. Between the trimmed V and J ends, which lost 3 bases and 5 bases, there was a span of 11 bases. Documented treatment: PENTA 11 planned treatment interruption arm or continuous ART arm. Sorting from thawed PBMCs isolated naive CD4+ CD45RA+ CD45RO- T cells. This clonotype came up many times. Its target is not known. Unique molecular identifiers were included in an RNA-based 3' RACE TCR library. TCRdb fed the 3' RACE reads into MiXCR, producing one record per CDR3 protein. The table has about 89,000 distinct CDR3 sequences, 6.9% seen once. The sequencing here drew on CD45RA+ CD4+ T cells from PBMCs, pooled from several time points, taken from a donor given antiretroviral therapy, either interrupted or continuous. Indicated subset: naive CD4+ CD45RA+ CD45RO- T cells. The origin of this receptor is a pool of human donors with HIV. The rearrangement links TRBV12-3 or TRBV12-4 to TRBJ2-1; D not resolved. The CDR3 DNA reads as TGTGCCAGCAGTTTTTCTGGCAGCAACAATGAGCAGTTCTTC. It translates to CASSFSGSNNEQFF.